Given below is one TCR beta chain in context. This entry comes from a study of Ad26.COV2.S vaccination and SARS-CoV-2 variants. Treatment meaning: some 20 received Ad26.COV2.S at low or high dose, single or two shots; several received placebo; per-sample allocation not given. Collection of the samples took place on day 63 after the first injection of vaccine or placebo. Donation was by an adult aged 18-55 years who was in Boston. Repertoires were generated with immunoSEQ multiplex PCR, while TCRdb's copy carries only in-frame clones and drops some. The sample lists around 270,000 clones, 87% seen once, with just under 3% in the top ten. Deletions cut 2 bases from V and 1 base from J, with 8 bases between. Germline-derived CDR1 and CDR2 are MNHNY and SVGAGI (reference sequence). The CDR3 is 14 amino acids.

The rearrangement joins TRBV6-6 to TRBJ1-1; maybe TRBD1 (5 bases). Sequencing used peripheral blood, obtained in a trial of Ad26.COV2.S vaccine versus placebo. The TCR sequence derives from a person between 18 and 60 years old who received the Ad26.COV2.S COVID-19 vaccine or a placebo. The CDR3 is CASSYLRENTEAFF. The CDR3 DNA reads TGTGCCAGCAGTTACCTCAGGGAGAACACTGAAGCTTTCTTT.